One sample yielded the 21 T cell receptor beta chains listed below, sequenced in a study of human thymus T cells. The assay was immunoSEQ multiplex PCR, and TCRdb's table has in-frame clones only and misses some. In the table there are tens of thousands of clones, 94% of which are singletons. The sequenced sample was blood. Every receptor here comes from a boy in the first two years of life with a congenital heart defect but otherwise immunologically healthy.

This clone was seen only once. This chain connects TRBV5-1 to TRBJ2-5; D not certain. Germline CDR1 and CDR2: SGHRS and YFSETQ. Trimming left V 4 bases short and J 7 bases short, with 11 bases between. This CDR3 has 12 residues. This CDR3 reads CASSPSFGTQYF. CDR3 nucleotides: TGCGCCAGCAGCCCCTCGTTCGGGACCCAGTACTTC. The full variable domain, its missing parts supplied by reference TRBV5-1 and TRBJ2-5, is KAGVTQTPRYLIKTRGQQVTLSCSPISGHRSVSWYQQTPGQGLQFLFEYFSETQRNKGNFPGRFSGRQFSNSRSEMNVSTLELGDSALYLCASSPSFGTQYFGPGTRLLVL.

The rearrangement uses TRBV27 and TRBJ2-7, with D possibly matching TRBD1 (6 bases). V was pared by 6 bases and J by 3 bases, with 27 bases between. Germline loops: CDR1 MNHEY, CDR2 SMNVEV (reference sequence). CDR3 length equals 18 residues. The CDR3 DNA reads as TGTGCCAGCAGCCCCGTCGGACTCCTAGTACAGGGTATCTACGAGCAGTACTTC. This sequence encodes CASSPVGLLVQGIYEQYF.

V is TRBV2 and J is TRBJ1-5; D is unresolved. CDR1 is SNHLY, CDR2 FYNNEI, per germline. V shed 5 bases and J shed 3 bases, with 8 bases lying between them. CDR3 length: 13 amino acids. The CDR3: CASSRETNQPQHF. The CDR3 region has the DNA TGTGCCAGCAGTAGGGAGACCAATCAGCCCCAGCATTTT. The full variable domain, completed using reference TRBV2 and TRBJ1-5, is EPEVTQTPSHQVTQMGQEVILRCVPISNHLYFYWYRQILGQKVEFLVSFYNNEISEKSEIFDDQFSVERPDGSNFTLKIRSTKLEDSAMYFCASSRETNQPQHFGDGTRLSIL.

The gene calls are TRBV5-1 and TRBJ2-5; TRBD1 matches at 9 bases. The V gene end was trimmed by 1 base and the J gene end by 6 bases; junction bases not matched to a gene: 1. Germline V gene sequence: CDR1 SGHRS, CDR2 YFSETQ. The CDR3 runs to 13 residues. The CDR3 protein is CASSLTGGQTQYF. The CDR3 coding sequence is TGCGCCAGCAGCTTGACAGGGGGCCAGACCCAGTACTTC. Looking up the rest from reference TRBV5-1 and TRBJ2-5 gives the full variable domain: KAGVTQTPRYLIKTRGQQVTLSCSPISGHRSVSWYQQTPGQGLQFLFEYFSETQRNKGNFPGRFSGRQFSNSRSEMNVSTLELGDSALYLCASSLTGGQTQYFGPGTRLLVL.

The chain's CDR3 is CAKSGTGRHEQYF. CDR3 nucleotide sequence: TGTGCCAAATCCGGGACTGGTAGACACGAGCAGTACTTC. The rearrangement links TRBV2 to TRBJ2-7, with D maybe TRBD2 (6 bases). This CDR3 has 13 residues. Trimming removed 10 bases from V and 5 bases from J, with 18 bases in between. CDR1 is SNHLY, CDR2 FYNNEI, per germline.

CDR3 sequence reads: CASSLTSGRVYEQYF. In DNA, the CDR3 is TGTGCCAGTAGTTTGACTAGCGGGAGGGTCTACGAGCAGTACTTC. V and J are TRBV19 and TRBJ2-7; 14 bases align to TRBD2. Germline assignment: CDR1 LNHDA and CDR2 SQIVND (reference sequence). The CDR3 runs to 15 residues. V lost 5 bases and J lost 3; bases outside the gene matches: 3.

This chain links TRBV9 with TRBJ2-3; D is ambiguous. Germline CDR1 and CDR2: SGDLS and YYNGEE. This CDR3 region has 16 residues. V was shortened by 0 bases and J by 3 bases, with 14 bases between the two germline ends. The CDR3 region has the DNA TGTGCCAGCAGCGTAGGGCTTGATACGAGGACAGATACGCAGTATTTT. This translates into CASSVGLDTRTDTQYF.

Here the CDR3 reads CASSHQGAYEQYF. CDR3 nucleotides: TGTGCCAGCAGCCATCAAGGGGCCTACGAGCAGTACTTC. The chain joins TRBV5-6 to TRBJ2-7, with a weak D call TRBD1 (5 bases). CDR1 is SGHDT and CDR2 is YYEEEE in the germline V gene. This CDR3 spans 13 amino acids. The V gene lost 4 bases and the J gene lost 2 bases, with 10 bases spanning the gap.

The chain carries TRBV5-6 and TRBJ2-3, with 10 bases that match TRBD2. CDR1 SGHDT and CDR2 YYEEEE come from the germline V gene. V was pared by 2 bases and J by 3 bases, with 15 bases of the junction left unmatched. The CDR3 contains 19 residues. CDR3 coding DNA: TGTGCCAGCAGCTTCCTAATGGGCCTAGCGGGAGTGGTTACAGATACGCAGTATTTT. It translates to CASSFLMGLAGVVTDTQYF.

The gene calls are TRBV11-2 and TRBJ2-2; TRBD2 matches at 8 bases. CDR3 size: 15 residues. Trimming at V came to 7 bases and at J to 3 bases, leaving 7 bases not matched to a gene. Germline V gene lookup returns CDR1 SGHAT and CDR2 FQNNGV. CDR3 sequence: CASIPGLVDTGELFF. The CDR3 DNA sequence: TGTGCCAGCATTCCGGGACTAGTAGACACCGGGGAGCTGTTTTTT.

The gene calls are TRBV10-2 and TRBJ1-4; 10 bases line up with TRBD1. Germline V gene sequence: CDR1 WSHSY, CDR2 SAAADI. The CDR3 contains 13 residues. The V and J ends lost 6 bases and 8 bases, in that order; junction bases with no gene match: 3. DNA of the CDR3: TGCGCCAGCAGGACAGGGGGCATGGAAAAACTGTTTTTT. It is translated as CASRTGGMEKLFF.

In DNA, the CDR3 is TGCGCCAGCAGCTCGGGACAGGGGGATGTTGAAGCTTTCTTT. Its protein is CASSSGQGDVEAFF. V gene TRBV5-1 combines with J gene TRBJ1-1; 11 bases are a match to TRBD1. CDR3 size: 14 residues. The V gene end was trimmed by 3 bases and the J gene end by 7 bases; junction bases not matched to a gene: 5. CDR1 SGHRS and CDR2 YFSETQ come from the germline V gene.

The CDR3 region is CASSQDLPRTSGVSYEQYF. The CDR3 nucleotides read TGTGCCAGCAGCCAAGATCTCCCCCGGACTAGCGGGGTTTCCTACGAGCAGTACTTC. The V gene is TRBV4-2, the J gene TRBJ2-7; 12 bases map to TRBD2. V trimming: 0 bases; J trimming: 1 base; junction bases outside the gene matches: 10. This CDR3 is built from 19 residues. Germline V lookup: CDR1 LGHNA, CDR2 YNFKEQ.

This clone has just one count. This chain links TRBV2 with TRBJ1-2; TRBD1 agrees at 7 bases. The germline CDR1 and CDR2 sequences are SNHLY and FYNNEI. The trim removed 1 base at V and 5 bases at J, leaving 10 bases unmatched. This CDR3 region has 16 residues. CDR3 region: CASSEGRTGDQYGYTF. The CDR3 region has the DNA TGTGCCAGCAGTGAAGGAAGGACAGGTGACCAGTATGGCTACACCTTC.

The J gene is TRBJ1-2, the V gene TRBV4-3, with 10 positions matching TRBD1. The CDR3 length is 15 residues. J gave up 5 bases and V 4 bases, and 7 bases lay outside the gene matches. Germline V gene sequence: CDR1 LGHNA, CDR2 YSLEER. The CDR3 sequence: CASSPRQGARYGYTF. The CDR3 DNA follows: TGCGCCAGCAGCCCACGACAGGGGGCGAGGTATGGCTACACCTTC.

The CDR3 sequence: CASSELSGPPWYF. The DNA for the CDR3 is TGTGCCAGCAGTGAACTATCAGGGCCGCCGTGGTACTTC. The chain recombines TRBV2 with TRBJ2-5; tentatively, D is TRBD1 (5 bases). The CDR3 totals 13 residues. Germline loops: CDR1 SNHLY, CDR2 FYNNEI. V lost 2 bases and J lost 13, with 17 bases in between.

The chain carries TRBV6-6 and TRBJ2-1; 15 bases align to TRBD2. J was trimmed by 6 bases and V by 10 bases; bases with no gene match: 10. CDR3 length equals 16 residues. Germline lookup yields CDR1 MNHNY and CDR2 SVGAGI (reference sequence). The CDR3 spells CATGLAGGRWGNEQFF. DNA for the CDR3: TGTGCCACCGGACTAGCGGGAGGGCGATGGGGCAATGAGCAGTTCTTC.

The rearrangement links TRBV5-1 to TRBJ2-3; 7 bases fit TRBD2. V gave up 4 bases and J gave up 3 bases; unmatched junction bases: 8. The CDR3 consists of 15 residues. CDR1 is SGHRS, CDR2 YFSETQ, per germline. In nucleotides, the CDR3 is TGCGCCAGCAGCCTCTTGGCGGGAGCAACAGATACGCAGTATTTT. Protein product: CASSLLAGATDTQYF.

Here the CDR3 reads CASSHPGTPGNTIYF. CDR3 DNA: TGTGCCAGCAGCCATCCCGGGACTCCTGGAAACACCATATATTTT. The V call is TRBV4-2, the J call TRBJ1-3, with D possibly being TRBD1 (5 bases). The CDR3 runs to 15 residues. Trimming removed 3 bases at V and 2 bases at J, with 11 bases between. The V gene's germline CDR1 is LGHNA and CDR2 YNFKEQ.

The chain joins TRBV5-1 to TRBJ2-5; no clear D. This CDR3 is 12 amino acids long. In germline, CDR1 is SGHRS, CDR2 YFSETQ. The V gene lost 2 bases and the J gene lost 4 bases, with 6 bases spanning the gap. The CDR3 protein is CASSLNRETQYF. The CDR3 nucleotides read TGCGCCAGCAGCTTAAACAGAGAGACCCAGTACTTC. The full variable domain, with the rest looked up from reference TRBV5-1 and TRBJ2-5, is KAGVTQTPRYLIKTRGQQVTLSCSPISGHRSVSWYQQTPGQGLQFLFEYFSETQRNKGNFPGRFSGRQFSNSRSEMNVSTLELGDSALYLCASSLNRETQYFGPGTRLLVL.

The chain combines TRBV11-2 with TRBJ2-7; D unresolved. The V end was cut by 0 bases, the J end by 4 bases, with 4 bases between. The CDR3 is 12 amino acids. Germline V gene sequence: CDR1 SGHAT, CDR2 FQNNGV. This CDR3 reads CASSLEGYEQYF. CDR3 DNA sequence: TGTGCCAGCAGCTTAGAAGGGTACGAGCAGTACTTC.